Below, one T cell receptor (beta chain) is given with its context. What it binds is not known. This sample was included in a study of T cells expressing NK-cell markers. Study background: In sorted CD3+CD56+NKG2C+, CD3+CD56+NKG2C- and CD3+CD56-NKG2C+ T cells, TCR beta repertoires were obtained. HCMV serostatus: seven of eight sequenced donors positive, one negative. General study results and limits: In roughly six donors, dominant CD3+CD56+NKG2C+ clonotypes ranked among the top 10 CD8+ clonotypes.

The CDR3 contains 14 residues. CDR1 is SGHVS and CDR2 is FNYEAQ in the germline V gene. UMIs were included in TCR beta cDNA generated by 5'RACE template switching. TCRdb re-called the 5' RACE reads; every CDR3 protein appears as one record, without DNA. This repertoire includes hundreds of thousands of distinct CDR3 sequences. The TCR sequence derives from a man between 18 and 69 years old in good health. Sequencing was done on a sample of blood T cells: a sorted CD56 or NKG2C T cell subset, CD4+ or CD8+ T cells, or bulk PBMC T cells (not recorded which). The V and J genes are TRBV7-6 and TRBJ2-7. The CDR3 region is CASSLVGIIYEQYF.